This record looks at one TCR beta chain sequence and its context. Authors' data handling: The authors estimated nucleated cell counts from reference gene primer amplification. Using immunoSEQ multiplex PCR, the repertoire was profiled, and TCRdb retains in-frame clones only, with some absent. That table supplies the V and J calls and clone size; D and trimming were determined from the DNA. The sample shows some 290,000 clones, approximately 87% of them seen only once. This CDR3 is 15 amino acids long. With 3 bases clipped from V and 4 bases from J, the junction kept 3 bases outside the gene matches. Germline V gene data show CDR1 as SEHNR and CDR2 as FQNEAQ (reference sequence). The sample comes from a study of blood T cell repertoires in COVID-19. Study-wide background: Researchers got acute and convalescent COVID-19 samples from the United States, Italy and Spain.

Sequencing was done on a sample of peripheral blood. This chain joins TRBV7-9 and TRBJ2-2; 9 nucleotides match TRBD1. The TCR was taken from a man in his fifties or sixties who had recovered from COVID-19. This CDR3 reads CASSFTGGRTGELFF. Written as DNA, the CDR3 is TGTGCCAGCAGCTTTACAGGGGGCCGCACCGGGGAGCTGTTTTTT.